This T cell receptor (beta chain) came from a study of blood T cell repertoires in COVID-19. This CDR3 comprises 13 residues. The V gene's germline CDR1 is SGHRS and CDR2 YFSETQ. Trimming left V 4 bases short and J 5 bases short, with 9 bases between. Assay: immunoSEQ multiplex PCR; the TCRdb copy retains only in-frame clones and omits some. The repertoire holds roughly 180,000 clones, with over 70% as singletons. The chain joins TRBV5-1 to TRBJ2-2, with D possibly matching TRBD2 (5 bases). The TCR sequence derives from a woman aged 40 to 50 with acute COVID-19. The sequencing input was PBMCs or T cells enriched from blood (not recorded which). The CDR3 here is CASSVRETGELFF. In nucleotides, the CDR3 is TGCGCCAGCAGCGTTCGGGAAACCGGGGAGCTGTTTTTT.